Listed below are T cell receptor beta chains from one sample, sequenced in a study of technical replicates of blood from a handful of donors. Data came from immunoSEQ multiplex PCR; TCRdb stores just in-frame clones and leaves some out. Of some 70,000 clones listed, under 98% are singletons. The sample was T cells isolated from PBMCs. These TCRs come from a human donor in good health. The CDR3 runs from the conserved cysteine through the conserved F or W. Each record gives: V gene, J gene, CDR3 protein.

V: TRBV5-4; J: TRBJ2-5; CDR3: CASSWTGEETQYF
V: TRBV27; J: TRBJ2-1; CDR3: CASSLLAGGLGQFF
V: TRBV6-1; J: TRBJ1-1; CDR3: CASSRNRDGTEAFF
V: TRBV4-2; J: TRBJ2-2; CDR3: CASSQEAGGTGELFF
V: TRBV7-6; J: TRBJ2-3; CDR3: CASSGEGREPDTQYF
V: TRBV30; J: TRBJ2-3; CDR3: CAEGQGRSPDTQYF
V: TRBV5-6; J: TRBJ2-5; CDR3: CASIPSPKGAWETQYF
V: TRBV7-9; J: TRBJ1-1; CDR3: CASSVRDRENTEAFF
V: TRBV5-4; J: TRBJ2-3; CDR3: CASSVSGMSTDTQYF
V: TRBV7-3; J: TRBJ2-6; CDR3: CASSYSSGANVLTF
V: TRBV11-2; J: TRBJ2-2; CDR3: CASSPENTGELFF
V: TRBV5-1; J: TRBJ2-5; CDR3: CASSLAAGAGQETQYF
V: TRBV7-9; J: TRBJ1-4; CDR3: CASSPPYSTNEKLFF
V: TRBV6-5; J: TRBJ2-1; CDR3: CASSYVGTLNEQFF
V: TRBV10-2; J: TRBJ1-1; CDR3: CASSAGMNTEAFF
V: TRBV11-3; J: TRBJ2-7; CDR3: CASGDRAYEQYF
V: TRBV14; J: TRBJ1-2; CDR3: CASSQYSGSNYGYTF
V: TRBV28; J: TRBJ2-5; CDR3: CASSLVRTSGRPQETQYF
V: TRBV29-1; J: TRBJ2-3; CDR3: CSVAASGTVDTQYF
V: TRBV30; J: TRBJ2-2; CDR3: CAATGGSVVTGELFF
V: TRBV19; J: TRBJ2-2; CDR3: CASSPSGMNTGELFF
V: TRBV7-3; J: TRBJ2-3; CDR3: CASSPGLPPTDTQYF
V: TRBV27; J: TRBJ1-4; CDR3: CASTWDFRTSTNEKLFF
V: TRBV6-6; J: TRBJ2-5; CDR3: CASSYRTGRQETQYF
V: TRBV2; J: TRBJ2-3; CDR3: CASRTGTSPRDTQYF
V: TRBV4-3; J: -; CDR3: CASSQESGAGASNEQYF
V: TRBV29-1; J: TRBJ2-1; CDR3: CSVSGASGRNEQFF
V: TRBV4-2; J: TRBJ2-1; CDR3: CASSQGTLSSYNEQFF
V: TRBV9; J: TRBJ2-1; CDR3: CASSGSGGRYNEQFF
V: TRBV6-5; J: TRBJ2-3; CDR3: CASGPGSSTDTQYF
V: TRBV5-1; J: TRBJ2-5; CDR3: CASSLFLRFQETQYF
V: TRBV4-2; J: TRBJ2-3; CDR3: CASSQDWEKGDTQYF
V: TRBV18; J: TRBJ2-3; CDR3: CASSPGRAADTQYF
V: TRBV2; J: TRBJ2-7; CDR3: CAVSTGGSYEQYF
V: TRBV9; J: TRBJ2-7; CDR3: CASSVGEIYEQYF
V: TRBV20-1; J: TRBJ1-1; CDR3: CSAPVQVEPFF
V: TRBV5-4; J: TRBJ2-7; CDR3: CASSGGSDEQYF
V: TRBV6-5; J: TRBJ2-7; CDR3: CASSLDRNEQYF
V: TRBV27; J: TRBJ2-1; CDR3: CASSAQTSAYYNEQFF
V: TRBV19; J: TRBJ2-3; CDR3: CASSITRETDTQYF
V: TRBV6-6; J: TRBJ2-7; CDR3: CASSYDRGLYEQYF
V: TRBV5-1; J: TRBJ2-7; CDR3: CASSEGTGSYEQYF
V: TRBV4-1; J: TRBJ2-7; CDR3: CASSQLAGALYEQYF
V: TRBV27; J: TRBJ2-2; CDR3: CASSRDRVGTGELFF
V: TRBV30; J: TRBJ1-2; CDR3: CAWSVRGPTTF
V: TRBV5-6; J: TRBJ1-1; CDR3: CASSLIGQGIFTEAFF
V: TRBV5-4; J: TRBJ2-7; CDR3: CASSGLRQEWGLYEQYF
V: TRBV15; J: TRBJ2-7; CDR3: CATSPTPSGNYEQYF
V: TRBV4-1; J: TRBJ2-3; CDR3: CASSQEEGQAGKDTQYF
V: TRBV28; J: TRBJ2-7; CDR3: CASSSNDRGPYTEQYF
V: TRBV7-9; J: TRBJ1-5; CDR3: CASSLVGGAQPQHF
V: TRBV27; J: TRBJ1-1; CDR3: CASSLRGSATEAFF
V: TRBV18; J: TRBJ2-5; CDR3: CASSPGQKETQYF
V: TRBV4-2; J: TRBJ1-5; CDR3: CASSQVSWTGDQPQHF
V: TRBV19; J: TRBJ2-2; CDR3: CASSLGQNTGELFF
V: TRBV27; J: TRBJ2-7; CDR3: CASSLSGTLRYYEQYF
V: TRBV25-1; J: TRBJ1-4; CDR3: CASSEFWESEKLFF
V: TRBV5-6; J: TRBJ1-2; CDR3: CASSSKPGGVIYGYTF
V: TRBV5-5; J: TRBJ2-7; CDR3: CASSLDRYEQYF
V: TRBV7-3; J: TRBJ1-1; CDR3: CASSWRTGKAFF